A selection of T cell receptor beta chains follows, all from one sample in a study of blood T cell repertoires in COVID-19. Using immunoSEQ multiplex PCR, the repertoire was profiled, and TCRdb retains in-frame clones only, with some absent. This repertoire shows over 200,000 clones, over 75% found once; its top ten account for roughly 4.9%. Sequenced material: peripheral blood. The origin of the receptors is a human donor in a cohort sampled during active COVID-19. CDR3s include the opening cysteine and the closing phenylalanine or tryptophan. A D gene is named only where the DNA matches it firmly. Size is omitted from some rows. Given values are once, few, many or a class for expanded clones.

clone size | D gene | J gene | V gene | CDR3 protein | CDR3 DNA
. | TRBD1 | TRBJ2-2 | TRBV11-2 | CASSSYRGANTGELFF | TGTGCCAGCAGCTCATACAGGGGGGCGAACACCGGGGAGCTGTTTTTT
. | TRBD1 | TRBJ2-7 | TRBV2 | CASSGTGWEQYF | TGTGCCAGCAGTGGGACAGGGTGGGAGCAGTACTTC
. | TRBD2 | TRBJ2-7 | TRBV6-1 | CASSEGRGHVYEQYF | TGTGCCAGCAGTGAGGGGAGGGGCCATGTCTACGAGCAGTACTTC
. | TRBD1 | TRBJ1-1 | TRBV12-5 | CASALLGGFGTEAFF | TGTGCTAGTGCTCTGCTAGGGGGCTTTGGCACTGAAGCTTTCTTT
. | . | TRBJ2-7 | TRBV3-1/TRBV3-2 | CASSQDHRLDYEQYF | TGTGCCAGCAGCCAAGACCACAGGCTTGACTACGAGCAGTACTTC
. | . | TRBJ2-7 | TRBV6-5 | CASSYGTGYEQYF | TGTGCCAGCAGTTACGGAACGGGGTACGAGCAGTACTTC
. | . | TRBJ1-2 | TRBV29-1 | CSVEDNGGGYTF | TGCAGCGTTGAAGATAACGGGGGTGGCTACACCTTC
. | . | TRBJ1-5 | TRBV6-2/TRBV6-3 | CASSFRHLSDQPQHF | TGTGCCAGCAGTTTCCGACACTTATCGGATCAGCCCCAGCATTTT
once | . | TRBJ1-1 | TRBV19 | CASRRGSLNTEAFF | TGTGCCAGTAGACGGGGATCACTAAACACTGAAGCTTTCTTT
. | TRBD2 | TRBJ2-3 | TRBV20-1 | CSASASFLAGAADTQYF | TGCAGTGCTAGTGCTTCTTTCCTAGCGGGAGCAGCAGATACGCAGTATTTT
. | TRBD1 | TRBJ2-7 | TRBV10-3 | CAISERTGGSYEQYF | TGTGCCATCAGTGAACGCACAGGGGGCTCCTACGAGCAGTACTTC
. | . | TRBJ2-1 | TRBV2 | CASCPGEPAYNEQFF | TGTGCCAGCTGTCCGGGGGAGCCAGCCTACAATGAGCAGTTCTTC
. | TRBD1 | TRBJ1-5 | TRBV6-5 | CASRPLTGGNQPQHF | TGTGCCAGCAGACCCCTCACAGGGGGCAATCAGCCCCAGCATTTT
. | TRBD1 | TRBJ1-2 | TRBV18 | CASSPRDRGGYGYTF | TGTGCCAGCTCTCCCCGGGACAGGGGAGGCTATGGCTACACCTTC
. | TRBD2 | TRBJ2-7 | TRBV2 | CASSEELAGGFEQYF | TGTGCCAGCAGTGAAGAACTAGCGGGAGGGTTCGAGCAGTACTTC
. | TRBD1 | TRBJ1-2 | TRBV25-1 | CASRATGGKNYGYTF | TGTGCCAGCAGGGCTACAGGGGGCAAAAACTATGGCTACACCTTC
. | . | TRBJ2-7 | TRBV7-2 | CASSLAQGRLTYEQYF | TGTGCCAGCAGCTTAGCACAGGGACGACTGACCTACGAGCAGTACTTC
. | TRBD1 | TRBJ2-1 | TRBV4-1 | CASSQGPGQGANGQFF | TGCGCCAGCAGCCAAGGGCCGGGACAGGGGGCGAACGGGCAGTTCTTC
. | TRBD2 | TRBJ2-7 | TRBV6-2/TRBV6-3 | CASSPYGDPLAGGSYEQYF | TGTGCCAGCAGCCCATACGGGGACCCACTAGCGGGAGGATCCTACGAGCAGTACTTC
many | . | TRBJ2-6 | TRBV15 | CATSREADSGANVLTF | TGTGCCACCAGCAGAGAGGCAGACTCTGGGGCCAACGTCCTGACTTTC
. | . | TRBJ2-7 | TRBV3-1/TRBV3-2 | CASSQGSPVYEQYF | TGTGCCAGCAGCCAAGGGTCGCCGGTATACGAGCAGTACTTC
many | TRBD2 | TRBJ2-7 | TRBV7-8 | CASSGGGFTSGRAWDEQYF | TGTGCCAGCAGCGGGGGCGGTTTTACTAGCGGGAGGGCGTGGGACGAGCAGTACTTC
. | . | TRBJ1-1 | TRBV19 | CASSIDRGTTEAFF | TGTGCCAGTAGTATAGATAGAGGGACAACTGAAGCTTTCTTT
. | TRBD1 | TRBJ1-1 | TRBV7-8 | CASSWDRETEAFF | TGTGCCAGCAGCTGGGACAGGGAGACTGAAGCTTTCTTT
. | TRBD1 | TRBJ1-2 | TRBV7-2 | CASSLYQGEGYTF | TGTGCCAGCAGCTTATATCAGGGGGAAGGCTACACCTTC
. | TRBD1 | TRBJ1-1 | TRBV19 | CASSIAPGGSPEAFF | TGTGCCAGTAGTATAGCCCCAGGGGGCAGCCCTGAAGCTTTCTTT
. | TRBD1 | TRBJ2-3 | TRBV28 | CASRTGGGDTQYF | TGTGCCAGCAGGACAGGGGGCGGGGATACGCAGTATTTT
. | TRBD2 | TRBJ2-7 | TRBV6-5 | CASNRLAKSYEQYF | TGTGCCAGCAACAGACTAGCGAAATCCTACGAGCAGTACTTC
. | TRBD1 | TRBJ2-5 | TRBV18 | CASSPAGGGETQYF | TGTGCCAGCTCACCAGCAGGGGGCGGAGAGACCCAGTACTTC
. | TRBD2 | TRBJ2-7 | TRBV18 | CASSPGLGASEQYF | TGTGCCAGCTCACCCGGACTAGGAGCCTCCGAGCAGTACTTC
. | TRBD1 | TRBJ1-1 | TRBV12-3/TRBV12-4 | CASSRQGNTEAFF | TGTGCCAGCAGTCGACAGGGGAACACTGAAGCTTTCTTT
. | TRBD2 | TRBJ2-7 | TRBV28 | CASSLWAGRGTSGSGHSYEQYF | TGTGCCAGCAGTTTATGGGCAGGGCGGGGGACTAGCGGGAGTGGGCACTCCTACGAGCAGTACTTC
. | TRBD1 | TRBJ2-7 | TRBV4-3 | CASSRSRTGVYEQYF | TGCGCCAGCAGCCGGTCGAGGACAGGGGTATACGAGCAGTACTTC
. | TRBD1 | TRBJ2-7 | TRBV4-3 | CASSQAVGTGGHEQYF | TGCGCCAGCAGCCAAGCCGTGGGGACAGGGGGTCACGAGCAGTACTTC
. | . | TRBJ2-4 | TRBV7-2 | CASRPSGGQVKNIQYF | TGTGCCAGCAGACCCTCGGGGGGACAAGTCAAAAACATTCAGTACTTC
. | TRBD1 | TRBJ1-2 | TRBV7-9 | CASSSNRDRKFSPYTF | TGTGCCAGCAGCTCTAACCGGGACAGAAAGTTTAGTCCCTACACCTTC
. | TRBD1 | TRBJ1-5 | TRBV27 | CASSIQGLGQPQHF | TGTGCCAGCAGTATACAGGGGTTGGGACAGCCCCAGCATTTT
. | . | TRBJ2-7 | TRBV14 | CASSQDWVPGEQYF | TGTGCCAGCAGCCAAGATTGGGTTCCGGGCGAGCAGTACTTC
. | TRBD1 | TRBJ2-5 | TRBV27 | CASSLGGLGETQYF | TGTGCCAGCAGCCTAGGGGGCTTAGGAGAGACCCAGTACTTC
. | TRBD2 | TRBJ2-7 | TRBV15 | CATSALAGLAYEQYF | TGTGCCACCAGTGCACTAGCGGGCCTGGCCTACGAGCAGTACTTC
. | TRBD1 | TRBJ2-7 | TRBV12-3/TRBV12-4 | CASSSSGTEYF | TGTGCCAGCAGTTCATCCGGGACAGAGTACTTC
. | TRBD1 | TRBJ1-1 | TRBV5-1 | CASSVGTGMNTEAFF | TGCGCCAGCAGCGTGGGGACAGGGATGAACACTGAAGCTTTCTTT
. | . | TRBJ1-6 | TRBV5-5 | CASILLDSSYNSPLHF | TGTGCCAGCATTCTTCTGGACAGCTCCTATAATTCACCCCTCCACTTT
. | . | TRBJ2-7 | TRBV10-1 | CASSVRQGRLCYEQYF | TGCGCCAGCAGTGTTAGGCAGGGAAGGTTATGCTACGAGCAGTACTTC
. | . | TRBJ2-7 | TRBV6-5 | CASSHPDRSEQYF | TGTGCCAGCAGCCATCCTGACAGGAGCGAGCAGTACTTC
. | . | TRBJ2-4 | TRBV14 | CASSQDPGSTNIQYF | TGTGCCAGCAGCCAAGATCCCGGGAGCACAAACATTCAGTACTTC
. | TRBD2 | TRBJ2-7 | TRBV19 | CASSGSGIYEQYF | TGTGCCAGTAGTGGTAGCGGGATCTACGAGCAGTACTTC
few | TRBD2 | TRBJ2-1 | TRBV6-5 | CASRAPGLEYNEQFF | TGTGCCAGCAGGGCGCCCGGACTAGAATACAATGAGCAGTTCTTC